This T cell receptor beta chain was sequenced in a study of blood T cell repertoires in COVID-19 (dated by TCRdb to between 2020 and 2021). With respect to the entire study: The collaborator samples originated in the United States, Italy and Spain and spanned the acute and convalescent phases of COVID-19. The material from the prospective study consisted of cDNA or gDNA derived from T cells, B-cell-depleted T cells, or PBMCs. Subjects who had been exposed to COVID-19, were actively infected with it, or had recovered from it provided the deeply sampled blood TCRbeta repertoires that made up the dataset. A freely available public database, intended as a resource for researchers studying the immune response to SARS-CoV-2, is where the repertoires were released. Samples were obtained from the ongoing ImmuneRACE study (first 160 participants) and from about 1,300 subjects provided by 6 global collaborators. Nearly every sample came with metadata listing a de-identified subject ID, COVID-19 status, age in years and sex. Where available, HLA class I and class II types were taken from metadata supplied by the sample provider and were not determined by assay-based typing. General conclusions and limits of the study: The amount of clinical and demographic metadata varied by source and participant and was provided uncurated.

TCRbeta CDR3 regions were amplified from genomic DNA by means of the immunoSEQ Assay, a bias-controlled multiplex PCR. Under the source paper's analysis protocol: The number of nucleated cells in each sample was estimated from the amplification of reference gene primers within the assay. To quantify the absolute abundance of each unique TCRbeta CDR3 rearrangement, sequence reads were collapsed and filtered. For each sample, productive Simpson clonality was calculated as the square root of Simpson's diversity index over productive rearrangements. TCRdb stores this immuneACCESS table with in-frame sequences only. Part of the clones is absent; in the studies checked, under half of the shortfall reflects unresolved V genes, and no reason is known for the rest. V and J calls and clone size are as listed in that table; D and trimming were resolved from the DNA. The sample yields about 220,000 clones; roughly 84% were counted once. The ten largest account for 2% to 2.5% of the sample.

As concerns this clone: The antigen it binds to is not known. Qualities for individual bases were not recorded, and no much larger clone is one base off.

The collaborating institutions used their own protocols to collect whole blood in K2EDTA tubes. For TCRbeta analysis, collaborators shipped samples in one of three forms: frozen whole blood, isolated PBMCs, or DNA extracted from either of those sample types. CDR1 and CDR2 (KGHSH, LQKENI) derive from the germline V gene. The CDR3 runs 17 residues from the cysteine to the phenylalanine. The sequence is cut down to CDR3 DNA, 51 bases in frame from base 1. V sheds 4 bases and J sheds 0 bases, leaving 18 bases between their ends. The sample was peripheral blood. The sequence is built from TRBV18 and TRBJ1-1, with the D gene not confidently named. This TCR was recovered from a woman in her sixties with acute or convalescent COVID-19. The CDR3 sequence is CASSLKSLGGMNTEAFF. Read as DNA, the sequence is TGTGCCAGCTCACTTAAGAGTCTCGGAGGGATGAACACTGAAGCTTTCTTT.